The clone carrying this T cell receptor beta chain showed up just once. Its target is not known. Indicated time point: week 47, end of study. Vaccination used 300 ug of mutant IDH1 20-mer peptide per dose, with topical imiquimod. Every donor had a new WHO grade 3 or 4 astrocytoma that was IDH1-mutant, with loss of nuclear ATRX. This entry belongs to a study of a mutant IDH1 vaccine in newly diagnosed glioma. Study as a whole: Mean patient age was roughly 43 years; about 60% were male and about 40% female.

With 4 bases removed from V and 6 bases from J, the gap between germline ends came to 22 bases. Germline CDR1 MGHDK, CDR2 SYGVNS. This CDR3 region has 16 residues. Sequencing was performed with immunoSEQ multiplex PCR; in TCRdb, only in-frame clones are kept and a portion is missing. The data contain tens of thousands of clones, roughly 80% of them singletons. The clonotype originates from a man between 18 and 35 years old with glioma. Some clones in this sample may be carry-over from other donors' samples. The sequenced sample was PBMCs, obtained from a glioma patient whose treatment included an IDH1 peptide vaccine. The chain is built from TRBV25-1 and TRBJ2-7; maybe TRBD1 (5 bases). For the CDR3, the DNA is TGTGCCAGCAGTGCCTCAGGGTCATCTGGTATAATCGAGCAGTACTTC. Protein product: CASSASGSSGIIEQYF.